This T cell receptor (beta chain) was recorded in a study of shared clonotypes between healthy human individuals. Notes on the study in general: Of the naive CD4 clonotypes, approximately 5% were shared across a handful of donors. Compared with memory subsets, naive subsets generally had larger estimated richness.

Profiling relied on immunoSEQ multiplex PCR, and the TCRdb table lists in-frame clones only, not all of them. The table records around 2,000,000 clones, approximately 94% of them present only once. As for this clone: Its matching antigen is unknown.

The naive CD8 subset, CD45RO-negative cells positively selected for CCR7, excluded terminally differentiated effector memory CD45RA+ cells. There are 13 residues in the CDR3. Germline loops: CDR1 SEHNR, CDR2 FQNEAQ (reference sequence). V was clipped by 5 bases and J by 5 bases; unmatched bases: 2. The V call is TRBV7-9, the J call TRBJ2-5, with 10 positions matching TRBD2. The material sequenced was naive CD8+ T cells from PBMCs. This receptor was obtained from a man in his late teens or twenties in good health. Some clones in this sample may be carry-over from other donors' samples. The CDR3 region has the DNA TGTGCCAGCAGCCCTAGCGGGAGTGAGACCCAGTACTTC. This encodes CASSPSGSETQYF.